The rows below give T cell receptor beta chains drawn from one sample of a study of shared clonotypes between healthy human individuals. The protocol was immunoSEQ multiplex PCR, while the TCRdb copy is restricted to in-frame clones and leaves out a portion. The sample yields some 630,000 clones, approximately 79% seen once. Sequencing was done on a sample of memory CD4+ T cells sorted from blood. Source of these receptors: a woman aged 25 to 39 in good health. CDR3s include the opening cysteine and the closing phenylalanine or tryptophan. A D gene is named only where the DNA matches it firmly. The listing skips clone size in some rows; elsewhere it reads once, few, many or a size class.

NA	TRBV18	NA	TRBJ1-5	TGTGCCACCACGGGGTCCGGCAATCAGCCCCAGCATTTT	CATTGSGNQPQHF
NA	TRBV5-1	NA	TRBJ2-7	TGCGCCAGCAGCCCAGGCGGAGCCTCCTACGAGCAGTACTTC	CASSPGGASYEQYF
few	TRBV4-1	NA	TRBJ1-2	TGCGCCAGCAGCCAAGAAATCGTAGTAGGCTACACCTTC	CASSQEIVVGYTF
NA	TRBV4-1	NA	TRBJ2-3	TGCGCCAGCAGCCAAGGGATCAGAGACAGAAGCACAGATACGCAGTATTTT	CASSQGIRDRSTDTQYF
once	TRBV28	NA	TRBJ1-4	TGTGCCACTCAACAGGAAGCAACTAATGAAAAACTGTTTTTT	CATQQEATNEKLFF
NA	TRBV7-3	NA	TRBJ2-5	TGTGCCAGCAGCTTGGCAGGCCCCGGGGAGACCCAGTACTTC	CASSLAGPGETQYF
NA	TRBV6-5	TRBD1	TRBJ1-2	TGTGCCAGCCTCGACGGGACAGGGAGTGGCTACACCTTC	CASLDGTGSGYTF
NA	TRBV2	NA	TRBJ1-5	TGTGCCAGCAGTGAAGTACAGGGCCCTCAGCCCCAGCATTTT	CASSEVQGPQPQHF
many	TRBV5-1	NA	TRBJ2-2	TGCGCCAGCAGCCCGGGGAGCCCTACGGCCGGGGAGCTGTTTTTT	CASSPGSPTAGELFF
NA	TRBV4-1	TRBD1	TRBJ2-2	TGCGCCAGCAGCCAAGCTCCACCGGGGACAGGGTACACCGGGGAGCTGTTTTTT	CASSQAPPGTGYTGELFF
NA	TRBV6-1	TRBD1	TRBJ2-7	TGTGCCAGCAGTTCTACGGGACAGAGCTACGAGCAGTACTTC	CASSSTGQSYEQYF
once	TRBV30	TRBD1	TRBJ1-5	TGTGCCTGGAGCGGTGGGACAGGGAATCAGCCCCAGCATTTT	CAWSGGTGNQPQHF
few	TRBV2	NA	TRBJ2-7	TGTGCCAGCAGTGAAGCTGGAGATGGCGAGCAGTACTTC	CASSEAGDGEQYF
few	TRBV5-6	NA	TRBJ2-7	TGTGCCAGCAGCACTACAGGGCAAGGTGTCTACGAGCAGTACTTC	CASSTTGQGVYEQYF
once	TRBV28	NA	TRBJ2-7	TGTGCCAGCAGTTTACCTCAGGTTGCGATCTCCGAGCAGTACTTC	CASSLPQVAISEQYF
NA	TRBV27	NA	TRBJ1-3	TGTGCCAGCAGGGCCGGTGGGGCCGCCTCTGGAAACACCATATATTTT	CASRAGGAASGNTIYF
NA	TRBV6-5	NA	TRBJ2-7	TGTGCCAGCAGTTCATCCCCAGGGTTTCGCGAGCAGTACTTC	CASSSSPGFREQYF
NA	TRBV7-9	TRBD2	TRBJ2-7	TGTGCCAGCAGCTTCTTGACGGGAGGGATCGAGCAGTACTTC	CASSFLTGGIEQYF
once	TRBV27	NA	TRBJ2-3	TGTGCCAGCAATCCAATCAGCGGGCTTACAGATACGCAGTATTTT	CASNPISGLTDTQYF
NA	TRBV9	NA	TRBJ2-2	TGTGCCAGCAGCGAGCGGAAGGCGAACACCGGGGAGCTGTTTTTT	CASSERKANTGELFF
NA	TRBV7-7	TRBD1	TRBJ2-7	TGTGCCAGCTCGAGGACAGGGGCAAACGAGCAGTACTTC	CASSRTGANEQYF
NA	TRBV15	NA	TRBJ1-5	TGTGCCACCAGCAGCGGCCTATCAGAAAATCAGCCCCAGCATTTT	CATSSGLSENQPQHF
once	TRBV5-1	TRBD2	TRBJ2-7	TGCGCCAGCAGCTTGGTACTAGCGGGTTACGAGCAGTACTTC	CASSLVLAGYEQYF
NA	TRBV4-1	TRBD2	TRBJ2-3	TGCGCCAGCAGCCAAGAAAGGACTAGCGGGAGAGATACGCAGTATTTT	CASSQERTSGRDTQYF
NA	TRBV6-5	TRBD1	TRBJ2-4	TGTGCCAGCAGTTTACAGGGGGCTCGGGACATTCAGTACTTC	CASSLQGARDIQYF
NA	TRBV30	NA	TRBJ2-7	TGTGCCTGGAAGAGCGGGCAGGCAGTACGCGAGCAGTACTTC	CAWKSGQAVREQYF
NA	TRBV5-4	NA	TRBJ2-5	TGTGCCAGCAGCCAAGGAGGAGGGCGAGAGACCCAGTACTTC	CASSQGGGRETQYF
NA	TRBV5-1	TRBD2	TRBJ2-5	TGCGCCAGCAGCTCAAGACTAGCCGATGACCCTTGGACCCAGTACTTC	CASSSRLADDPWTQYF
few	TRBV28	NA	TRBJ2-1	TGTGCCAGCACGCGAAACACCCTCCAGTACAATGAGCAGTTCTTC	CASTRNTLQYNEQFF
NA	TRBV5-3	NA	TRBJ2-7	TGTGCCAGAAGCCCAGCAACGGACACTCCCTACGAGCAGTACTTC	CARSPATDTPYEQYF
NA	TRBV5-1	NA	TRBJ1-1	TGCGCCAGCAGCCCGGACAGTATGAACACTGAAGCTTTCTTT	CASSPDSMNTEAFF
NA	TRBV29-1	NA	TRBJ2-7	TGCAGCGTGGGGGACCTACAGGGAACCTACGAGCAGTACTTC	CSVGDLQGTYEQYF
few	TRBV19	NA	TRBJ1-1	TGTGCCAGTAGTATCTCAAGTGGGGCGGCTTTCTTT	CASSISSGAAFF
NA	TRBV5-1	NA	TRBJ1-5	TGCGCCAGCAGCTATCAGGGTGGGCAGCCCCAGCATTTT	CASSYQGGQPQHF
many	TRBV11-2	TRBD1	TRBJ2-2	TGTGCCAGCAGCTCTCAGGGGGCCACCGGGGAGCTGTTTTTT	CASSSQGATGELFF
NA	TRBV19	TRBD1	TRBJ1-5	TGTGCCTCCGCCCCCCGACAGGGAACGAAAGGCAATCAGCCCCAGCATTTT	CASAPRQGTKGNQPQHF
NA	TRBV4-2	NA	TRBJ2-3	TGTGCCAGCAGCCAAGAAGGCCAGGGCGGATACACAGATACGCAGTATTTT	CASSQEGQGGYTDTQYF